This TCR beta chain stems from a study of blood T cell repertoires in COVID-19. Study summary: Specimens from acute and convalescent COVID-19 originated in the United States, Italy and Spain.

Some clones are missing from TCRdb's copy, which holds only in-frame ones; the method was immunoSEQ multiplex PCR. Of tens of thousands of clones in the sample, approximately 90% were seen once. The CDR3 runs to 15 residues. V shed 2 bases and J 3 bases; nucleotides not matched to a gene: 7. In germline, CDR1 is SGHNT, CDR2 YYREEE (reference sequence). The origin of this receptor is a woman aged 70-85 years with active COVID-19. The sequencing sample was made of peripheral blood. The chain employs TRBV5-4 and TRBJ2-7, with 8 nucleotides matching TRBD2. The CDR3 DNA sequence: TGTGCCAGCAGCTTCCAACTAGCGGCCCACTACGAGCAGTACTTC. It translates to CASSFQLAAHYEQYF.